The 29 T cell receptor beta chains below were found in one sample sequenced in a study of blood T cell repertoires in COVID-19. Produced via immunoSEQ multiplex PCR; TCRdb's table is partial and in-frame only. The table has more than 200,000 clones, around 88% seen once; the top ten hold 8.2%. The sequenced sample was peripheral blood. These receptors were taken from a woman aged 50 to 60 with acute or convalescent COVID-19.

Points on this clone: The same CDR3 can be traced to other DNA sequences in this sample. V usage is TRBV6-1 and J usage is TRBJ2-7, with D maybe TRBD2 (5 bases). The V gene's germline CDR1 is MNHNS and CDR2 SASEGT. V was pared by 2 bases and J by 0 bases, with 8 bases between. The CDR3 totals 14 residues. This CDR3 reads CASSESGASYEQYF. The CDR3 DNA reads as TGTGCCAGCAGTGAAAGCGGAGCCTCCTACGAGCAGTACTTC.

This clone has only one observation. This chain uses TRBV2 with TRBJ1-4; the D gene is possibly TRBD1 (5 bases). Per the germline V gene, CDR1 is SNHLY and CDR2 is FYNNEI. The CDR3 loop spans 14 amino acids. Trimming removed 4 bases at V and 6 bases at J, with 12 bases between. The CDR3 here is CASSGVGRDEKLFF. CDR3 coding DNA: TGTGCCAGCAGTGGGGTGGGGCGAGATGAAAAACTGTTTTTT. The whole variable domain, filled in from reference TRBV2 and TRBJ1-4, reads EPEVTQTPSHQVTQMGQEVILRCVPISNHLYFYWYRQILGQKVEFLVSFYNNEISEKSEIFDDQFSVERPDGSNFTLKIRSTKLEDSAMYFCASSGVGRDEKLFFGSGTQLSVL.

V is TRBV10-1 and J is TRBJ2-2, with 7 bases matching TRBD2. With 7 bases clipped from V and 5 bases from J, the junction kept 10 bases outside the gene matches. This CDR3 region has 15 residues. Germline-derived CDR1 and CDR2 are WNHNN and SYGVQD (reference sequence). In DNA, the CDR3 is TGCGCCAGCACCCCCCGCGGGAGATTGACCGGGGAGCTGTTTTTT. Protein: CASTPRGRLTGELFF.

A note on this clone: Other DNA sequences within the sample encode an identical CDR3. The chain employs TRBV9 and TRBJ2-2; possibly TRBD1 for D (5 bases). The CDR3 sequence is 13 residues long. Germline assignment: CDR1 SGDLS and CDR2 YYNGEE. Trimming stripped 0 bases from V and 5 bases from J, with 5 bases between. The CDR3 sequence: CASSVEGTGELFF. The DNA for the CDR3 is TGTGCCAGCAGCGTAGAGGGGACCGGGGAGCTGTTTTTT.

CDR3 amino acids: CASSKREAPAYNEQFF. The CDR3 nucleotides are TGTGCCAGCAGCAAGCGGGAGGCCCCCGCCTACAATGAGCAGTTCTTC. This chain joins TRBV9 and TRBJ2-1, with 9 bases fitting TRBD2. Looked up from germline, CDR1 is SGDLS and CDR2 is YYNGEE. The CDR3 is 16 amino acids. The J segment lost 2 bases and the V segment lost 4 bases, leaving 7 bases of the junction unmatched. The full variable domain, rest sourced from reference TRBV9 and TRBJ2-1, is DSGVTQTPKHLITATGQRVTLRCSPRSGDLSVYWYQQSLDQGLQFLIQYYNGEERAKGNILERFSAQQFPDLHSELNLSSLELGDSALYFCASSKREAPAYNEQFFGPGTRLTVL.

The chain employs TRBV19 and TRBJ1-1; 10 nucleotides agree with TRBD1. The J segment lost 1 base and the V segment lost 5 bases, leaving 4 bases of the junction unmatched. The CDR3 runs 15 residues. Germline CDR1 is LNHDA and CDR2 is SQIVND (reference sequence). The CDR3 DNA follows: TGTGCCAGTAGTCCGGGGGACAGGGGGAACACTGAAGCTTTCTTT. Encoded protein: CASSPGDRGNTEAFF.

For the CDR3, the DNA is TGTGCCAGCAGTCCCTCTGAGGGGGGGAAAGAGACCCAGTACTTC. Protein: CASSPSEGGKETQYF. The chain couples TRBV28 to TRBJ2-5, with D perhaps TRBD2 (7 bases). CDR1 and CDR2 (germline): MDHEN, SYDVKM. Trimming left V 5 bases short and J 3 bases short, with 16 bases between. The CDR3 is 15 amino acids.

This clone was seen only once. The chain employs TRBV13 and TRBJ2-1, with D possibly TRBD2 on 5 matching bases. CDR1 is PRHDT, CDR2 FYEKMQ, per germline (reference sequence). This CDR3 comprises 14 residues. The ends were cut back, 2 bases at V and 5 bases at J, with 10 bases in the middle. The CDR3 spells CASSLFGKHNEQFF. CDR3 coding DNA: TGTGCCAGCAGCTTATTCGGGAAACACAATGAGCAGTTCTTC.

For the CDR3, the DNA is TGTGCCAGCACTAAAGACAGGGCTAGGGCCAAAAACATTCAGTACTTC. Translated: CASTKDRARAKNIQYF. The chain links TRBV5-4 to TRBJ2-4; 7 bases are a match to TRBD1. Trimming removed 6 bases from V and 1 base from J; junction bases left unmatched: 10. This CDR3 has 16 residues. Germline V gives CDR1 SGHNT, CDR2 YYREEE (reference sequence).

The chain employs TRBV5-4 and TRBJ2-2, with D hard to call. The CDR3 totals 15 residues. V was trimmed by 0 bases and J by 0 bases, leaving 6 bases between them. In germline, CDR1 is SGHNT, CDR2 YYREEE (reference sequence). CDR3 nucleotide sequence: TGTGCCAGCAGCTTGGTCTCCCCGAACACCGGGGAGCTGTTTTTT. Translating gives CASSLVSPNTGELFF.

The chain uses TRBV19 and TRBJ2-7; 10 positions agree with TRBD2. The CDR3 is made up of 16 amino acids. Germline V CDR1 and CDR2: LNHDA, SQIVND (reference sequence). V lost 2 bases, J lost 2 bases, and 6 bases stayed unmatched. The CDR3 protein is CASSIWITSGAYEQYF. In DNA form, the CDR3 reads TGTGCCAGTAGTATATGGATCACTAGCGGGGCCTACGAGCAGTACTTC.

This clone was seen a handful of times. V usage is TRBV4-2 and J usage is TRBJ2-3, with 7 bases matching TRBD2. This CDR3 spans 14 amino acids. Germline loops: CDR1 LGHNA, CDR2 YNFKEQ. V lost 4 bases to trimming and J lost 5 bases; unmatched junction nucleotides: 6. The CDR3 DNA reads as TGTGCCAGCAGCCCAAAAGGCGGGGGAGATACGCAGTATTTT. Protein sequence: CASSPKGGGDTQYF.

The rearrangement uses TRBV19 and TRBJ1-5; D gene unclear. The CDR3 length is 15 residues. V was trimmed by 6 bases and J by 5 bases, leaving 17 bases between them. Germline V gene lookup returns CDR1 LNHDA and CDR2 SQIVND (reference sequence). The CDR3 sequence is CASRSGSSGYQPQHF. Written as DNA, the CDR3 is TGTGCCAGTAGATCGGGCTCTTCGGGGTATCAGCCCCAGCATTTT.

The chain recombines TRBV11-2 with TRBJ2-3; 9 positions match TRBD2. V dropped 0 bases and J dropped 4; count of bases not matched to a gene: 8. Looked up from germline, CDR1 is SGHAT and CDR2 is FQNNGV. This CDR3 comprises 17 residues. The CDR3 region is CASSLDRIAGEADTQYF. The CDR3 bases are TGTGCCAGCAGCTTAGATCGAATAGCGGGAGAGGCAGATACGCAGTATTTT.

This chain links TRBV28 with TRBJ1-1, with no clear D. V was clipped by 6 bases and J by 1 base, with 3 bases between them. Germline lookup yields CDR1 MDHEN and CDR2 SYDVKM. The CDR3 is 11 amino acids. CDR3 nucleotide sequence: TGTGCCAGCAGCTGGAACACTGAAGCTTTCTTT. Translated: CASSWNTEAFF.

The V gene is TRBV6-5, the J gene TRBJ1-2; no clear D. From germline, CDR1 is MNHEY and CDR2 SVGAGI. The V gene lost 3 bases and the J gene lost 6 bases, with 14 bases spanning the gap. This CDR3 has 14 amino acids. For the CDR3, the DNA is TGTGCCAGCAGTTATAGCGGCAGCGTAAATGGCTACACCTTC. Protein product: CASSYSGSVNGYTF.

V and J are TRBV30 and TRBJ1-1; maybe TRBD1 (5 bases). The ends were cut back, 0 bases at V and 5 bases at J, with 16 bases in the middle. The CDR3 is 15 amino acids. CDR1 and CDR2 (germline): GTSNPN, SVGIG (reference sequence). The CDR3 coding sequence is TGTGCCTGGAGTGTTTTTTACGGGGGGAGAACTGAAGCTTTCTTT. It yields the protein CAWSVFYGGRTEAFF.

The chain uses TRBV3-1 (or the pseudogene TRBV3-2) and TRBJ1-1; TRBD1 might be the D (6 bases). Germline loops: CDR1 LGHDT, CDR2 YNNKEL (reference sequence). V was cut by 3 bases and J by 10 bases, with 15 bases left in between. The CDR3 is 13 amino acids. DNA for the CDR3: TGTGCCAGCAGCCATAGGGACACCCCGGGAGCTTTCTTT. Translating it yields CASSHRDTPGAFF.

The chain carries TRBV11-2 and TRBJ2-5; D possibly corresponds to TRBD2 (5 bases). The CDR3 runs to 13 residues. V lost 5 bases, J lost 5 bases, and 12 bases lay in between. Germline-derived CDR1 and CDR2 are SGHAT and FQNNGV. CDR3 in amino acids: CASSREGWETQYF. In nucleotides, the CDR3 is TGTGCCAGCAGCCGAGAGGGTTGGGAGACCCAGTACTTC.

The chain combines TRBV7-8 with TRBJ2-7, with unresolved D. Germline CDR1 is SGHVS and CDR2 is FQNEAQ. This CDR3 has 14 amino acids. The V gene lost 4 bases and the J gene lost 4 bases, with 14 bases spanning the gap. The CDR3 DNA reads TGTGCCAGCAGCTCCCGTACCCGAGGATACGAGCAGTACTTC. Translation: CASSSRTRGYEQYF.

This clone was found a few times. This chain connects TRBV6-1 to TRBJ1-3, with D unresolved. The CDR3 extends over 17 amino acids. Germline V gene sequence: CDR1 MNHNS, CDR2 SASEGT. Deletions cut 1 base from V and 0 bases from J, with 13 bases between. DNA for the CDR3: TGTGCCAGCAGTGAAGGTGGTGGGCGTTCCTCTGGAAACACCATATATTTT. It specifies CASSEGGGRSSGNTIYF.

This clone has more than one count but fewer than ten. V and J are TRBV6-5 and TRBJ2-3; 11 positions agree with TRBD2. The junction had 1 base not matched to a gene; V was cut back by 4 bases and J by 1 base. The CDR3 has 15 residues. CDR1 is MNHEY, CDR2 SVGAGI, per germline. CDR3 region: CASSSLAGGTDTQYF. CDR3 DNA sequence: TGTGCCAGCAGTTCACTAGCGGGAGGCACAGATACGCAGTATTTT.

The gene calls are TRBV29-1 and TRBJ2-1; possible D gene TRBD1, 6 bases. Looked up from germline, CDR1 is SQVTM and CDR2 is ANQGSEA. This CDR3 comprises 14 residues. Trimming shortened V by 7 bases and J by 2 bases, and 15 bases separated the two germline ends. CDR3: CSAVGDIPYNEQFF. The CDR3 region has the DNA TGCAGCGCCGTCGGGGACATCCCCTACAATGAGCAGTTCTTC.

This clone was counted between two and nine times. This chain links TRBV7-2 with TRBJ1-1; 8 bases fit TRBD1. From germline, CDR1 is SGHTA and CDR2 FQGNSA. V trimming: 5 bases; J trimming: 4 bases; junction bases outside the gene matches: 6. The CDR3 extends over 14 amino acids. CDR3 sequence (DNA): TGTGCCAGCAGCCATCAGGGGGCGGTCACTGAAGCTTTCTTT. Its protein is CASSHQGAVTEAFF.

The J gene is TRBJ2-1, the V gene TRBV28, with D tentatively TRBD2 (6 bases). CDR1 MDHEN and CDR2 SYDVKM come from the germline V gene. The CDR3 covers 15 residues. The V end lost 5 bases, the J end lost 0 bases, and 11 bases lay between the germline ends. CDR3 protein: CASSTASASYNEQFF. CDR3 in DNA: TGTGCCAGCAGTACAGCTAGCGCCTCCTACAATGAGCAGTTCTTC.

The chain couples TRBV6-5 to TRBJ1-1, with 10 bases fitting TRBD1. This CDR3 is 14 amino acids long. The junction had 6 bases not matched to a gene; V was cut back by 4 bases and J by 7 bases. Germline CDR1 is MNHEY and CDR2 is SVGAGI. Written as DNA, the CDR3 is TGTGCCAGCAGTTTGCGACAGGGGGCTTTTGAAGCTTTCTTT. It encodes CASSLRQGAFEAFF.

This chain uses TRBV5-1 with TRBJ2-7; TRBD1 matches 9 bases. The CDR3 loop spans 15 amino acids. From germline, CDR1 is SGHRS and CDR2 YFSETQ. The V gene end was trimmed by 3 bases and the J gene end by 2 bases; junction bases not matched to a gene: 6. CDR3: CASSSSDRGTYEQYF. Here the CDR3 DNA reads TGCGCCAGCAGCTCCTCCGACAGGGGGACCTACGAGCAGTACTTC.

The chain combines TRBV7-2 with TRBJ2-2; maybe TRBD1 (6 bases). The CDR3 runs 16 residues. V was shortened by 0 bases and J by 7 bases, with 15 bases between the two germline ends. Germline V gene lookup returns CDR1 SGHTA and CDR2 FQGNSA. The CDR3 reads CASSLARPTGHGELFF. The CDR3 coding sequence is TGTGCCAGCAGCTTAGCGCGCCCGACAGGCCACGGGGAGCTGTTTTTT.

V usage is TRBV19 and J usage is TRBJ1-1; D uncertain. From germline, CDR1 is LNHDA and CDR2 SQIVND (reference sequence). CDR3 size: 10 residues. V lost 8 bases and J 4 bases, leaving 5 bases between the germline ends. CDR3 nucleotide sequence: TGTGCCAGTGAGGTCACTGAAGCTTTCTTT. This codes for CASEVTEAFF.